This is a list of T cell receptor beta chains from one sample in a study of T cell repertoires in cytomegalovirus infection. TCRdb independently ran MiXCR on the reads; one entry per CDR3 protein. The sample lists around 260,000 distinct CDR3 sequences, roughly 23% occurring once. Specimen: PBMCs. Receptors originate from a human donor in good health (CMV status not recorded). Some clones in this sample may be carry-over from other donors' samples. Each CDR3 is given with its conserved first and last residue. A D gene is named only where the DNA matches it firmly. Clone sizes are given selectively: once, few, many, or a class where the clone is expanded.

CDR3 protein	CDR3 DNA	D gene	clone size	V gene	J gene
CASSLVQRGEQYF	TGTGCCAGCAGTTTGGTGCAACGGGGAGAGCAGTACTTC	.	.	TRBV28	TRBJ2-7
CSASRQSGNQPQHF	TGCAGTGCGAGTAGGCAGTCTGGCAATCAGCCCCAGCATTTT	.	few	TRBV20-1	TRBJ1-5
CASSFRETAYEQYF	TGTGCCAGTAGTTTCCGGGAAACCGCCTACGAGCAGTACTTC	.	many	TRBV19	TRBJ2-7
CASSYSNPSSGANVLTF	TGTGCCAGCAGTTACTCGAACCCGAGCTCTGGGGCCAACGTCCTGACTTTC	.	.	TRBV6-6	TRBJ2-6
CASWATKAGELFF	TGTGCCAGCTGGGCTACGAAGGCCGGGGAGCTGTTTTTT	.	.	TRBV2	TRBJ2-2
CASSLVDRIETQYF	TGTGCCAGCAGCTTAGTCGACAGAATCGAGACCCAGTACTTC	.	few	TRBV7-9	TRBJ2-5
CASRGQNEQFF	TGTGCCAGCAGGGGCCAGAATGAGCAGTTCTTC	.	.	TRBV6-2/TRBV6-3	TRBJ2-1
CASSATGFGSPLHF	TGTGCCAGCAGCGCAACAGGGTTTGGATCACCCCTCCACTTT	.	.	TRBV2	TRBJ1-6
CASSLAGGHRDTQYF	TGTGCCAGCAGCTTAGCGGGAGGGCATAGAGATACGCAGTATTTT	TRBD2	.	TRBV7-2	TRBJ2-3
CATRQAGHYEQYF	TGTGCCACTCGGCAAGCGGGGCACTACGAGCAGTACTTC	TRBD2	.	TRBV6-2/TRBV6-3	TRBJ2-7
CASSILRPNGNQPQHF	TGTGCCAGTAGTATTTTGAGGCCAAATGGCAATCAGCCCCAGCATTTT	.	.	TRBV19	TRBJ1-5
CASSYQREETQYF	TGTGCCAGCAGCTATCAGCGGGAGGAGACCCAGTACTTC	TRBD2	few	TRBV7-2	TRBJ2-5
CASSRTLGGGHGYTF	TGTGCCAGCAGTCGTACCTTGGGAGGGGGTCATGGCTACACCTTC	.	many	TRBV7-2	TRBJ1-2
CAWSERTPLGYGYTF	TGTGCCTGGAGTGAAAGGACACCCCTGGGCTATGGCTACACCTTC	.	few	TRBV30	TRBJ1-2
CSATSGPGHTQYF	TGCAGTGCTACTAGCGGCCCAGGGCATACGCAGTATTTT	TRBD2	few	TRBV20-1	TRBJ2-3
CASSRRTGGAGYTF	TGTGCCAGCAGTAGACGGACAGGGGGCGCGGGCTACACCTTC	TRBD1	few	TRBV12-3/TRBV12-4	TRBJ1-2
CASSRGSSNEQFF	TGTGCCAGCAGCCGAGGATCTAGCAATGAGCAGTTCTTC	.	many	TRBV14	TRBJ2-1
CASSLLGTPTTGELFF	TGTGCCAGCAGCTTGCTCGGGACACCCACCACCGGGGAGCTGTTTTTT	.	many	TRBV7-6	TRBJ2-2
CASRTTGNQPQHF	TGTGCCAGCAGAACGACAGGGAATCAGCCCCAGCATTTT	TRBD1	.	TRBV12-3/TRBV12-4	TRBJ1-5
CASSLYGENYGYTF	TGCGCCAGCAGCTTATACGGGGAGAACTATGGCTACACCTTC	.	few	TRBV5-1	TRBJ1-2
CASSQGERTDTQYF	TGCGCCAGCAGCCAAGGAGAGCGCACAGATACGCAGTATTTT	.	few	TRBV4-1	TRBJ2-3
CASSRPGTGNQPQHF	TGTGCCAGCAGCCGTCCAGGGACGGGCAATCAGCCCCAGCATTTT	.	.	TRBV7-2	TRBJ1-5
CASSIGSVQGGEQYF	TGTGCCAGCTCCATCGGGAGTGTCCAAGGAGGCGAGCAGTACTTC	.	many	TRBV7-2	TRBJ2-7
CACSLFAGNTIYF	TGTGCCTGCTCACTATTTGCAGGAAACACCATATATTTT	.	.	TRBV30	TRBJ1-3
CASSLDTVAQYF	TGTGCCAGCAGCTTAGACACAGTGGCCCAGTACTTC	.	few	TRBV11-3	TRBJ2-5
CASSLQGSNYEQYF	TGTGCCAGCAGCCTACAGGGGAGCAACTACGAGCAGTACTTC	TRBD1	few	TRBV7-6	TRBJ2-7
CASSGLQGLGTEAFF	TGTGCCAGCAGTGGTTTACAGGGCCTGGGGACTGAAGCTTTCTTT	.	.	TRBV6-2/TRBV6-3	TRBJ1-1
CASSSGDLRSNQPQHF	TGTGCCAGCAGTTCCGGGGATCTGCGAAGCAATCAGCCCCAGCATTTT	.	many	TRBV5-8	TRBJ1-5
CASSQDETDPYNEQFF	TGTGCCAGCAGCCAAGATGAGACAGACCCCTACAATGAGCAGTTCTTC	.	many	TRBV4-2	TRBJ2-1
CATSRGAATNEKLFF	TGTGCCACCAGCAGAGGAGCTGCAACTAATGAAAAACTGTTTTTT	.	few	TRBV15	TRBJ1-4
CASSIPPSGTDTQYF	TGTGCCAGTAGTATACCGCCCAGCGGAACAGATACGCAGTATTTT	.	.	TRBV19	TRBJ2-3
CATSDPTSGETQYF	TGTGCCACCAGTGACCCCACTAGCGGTGAGACCCAGTACTTC	TRBD2	.	TRBV24-1	TRBJ2-5
CASSSGGGARRQPQHF	TGTGCCAGCAGTTCTGGAGGGGGCGCAAGACGTCAGCCCCAGCATTTT	TRBD1	.	TRBV28	TRBJ1-5
CAGHPGTGLNEKLFF	TGTGCCGGCCATCCCGGGACAGGGCTCAATGAAAAACTGTTTTTT	TRBD1	few	TRBV11-3	TRBJ1-4
CASSFGQNEKLFF	TGTGCCAGCAGCTTCGGACAGAATGAAAAACTGTTTTTT	.	many	TRBV7-2	TRBJ1-4
CASSSAGGAYEQYF	TGCGCCAGCAGCTCCGCCGGCGGAGCCTACGAGCAGTACTTC	.	few	TRBV5-1	TRBJ2-7
CSARDLSGGRQETQYF	TGCAGTGCTAGAGATCTTAGCGGGGGCCGACAAGAGACCCAGTACTTC	TRBD2	few	TRBV20-1	TRBJ2-5
CASGGYNSPLHF	TGCGCCAGTGGGGGGTATAATTCACCCCTCCACTTT	.	.	TRBV10-2	TRBJ1-6
CASSLGRDNIQYF	TGTGCCAGCAGCTTAGGCAGGGATAACATTCAGTACTTC	.	many	TRBV7-2	TRBJ2-4
CASSLTGTGGFNEQFF	TGCGCCAGCAGCTTGACTGGGACGGGAGGCTTCAATGAGCAGTTCTTC	TRBD2	.	TRBV5-1	TRBJ2-1
CASSPRGQNTEAFF	TGTGCCAGCAGCCCCCGGGGGCAGAACACTGAAGCTTTCTTT	.	many	TRBV7-8	TRBJ1-1
CASSSLSGGGTDTQYF	TGTGCCAGCAGTTCCTTGTCAGGGGGAGGCACAGATACGCAGTATTTT	TRBD1	.	TRBV12-3/TRBV12-4	TRBJ2-3
CASSRLGTVFAEAFF	TGTGCCAGCAGTCGACTAGGGACAGTATTTGCTGAAGCTTTCTTT	TRBD1	few	TRBV6-6	TRBJ1-1
CASSRSGTPGETQYF	TGTGCCAGCAGCCGATCCGGGACCCCAGGAGAGACCCAGTACTTC	.	few	TRBV11-1	TRBJ2-5
CASSAGTNTGELFF	TGCGCCAGCAGCGCGGGGACGAACACCGGGGAGCTGTTTTTT	.	.	TRBV5-1	TRBJ2-2
CASSTSRENTEAFF	TGTGCCAGCAGCACCAGCCGCGAGAACACTGAAGCTTTCTTT	.	few	TRBV7-3	TRBJ1-1
CASSPLPGVNEQFF	TGTGCCAGCAGCCCCCTCCCGGGAGTGAATGAGCAGTTCTTC	.	many	TRBV7-8	TRBJ2-1
CASGPRLAITGELFF	TGTGCTAGTGGTCCGAGGCTAGCGATCACCGGGGAGCTGTTTTTT	.	.	TRBV12-5	TRBJ2-2
CASSLAAGEGYGYTF	TGCGCCAGCAGCTTGGCGGCAGGGGAGGGCTATGGCTACACCTTC	.	.	TRBV5-1	TRBJ1-2
CASSSGTVGKLFF	TGTGCCAGCAGTTCCGGGACCGTGGGAAAACTGTTTTTT	.	.	TRBV7-9	TRBJ1-4
CASSLTGGNEQFF	TGTGCCAGCAGTTTGACAGGCGGCAATGAGCAGTTCTTC	.	few	TRBV28	TRBJ2-1
CASTILVGDEQFF	TGTGCCAGCACCATTCTCGTTGGCGATGAGCAGTTCTTC	.	.	TRBV28	TRBJ2-1
CASSDSWNTEAFF	TGTGCCAGCAGTGACAGTTGGAACACTGAAGCTTTCTTT	.	few	TRBV2	TRBJ1-1
CASSPTSGSGHEQYF	TGTGCCAGCAGCCCGACTAGCGGGAGCGGACACGAGCAGTACTTC	TRBD2	.	TRBV28	TRBJ2-7